Listed here are 32 T cell receptor beta chains from one sample, sequenced in a study of control samples from healthy donors and cancer patients. Assay: immunoSEQ multiplex PCR; the TCRdb copy retains only in-frame clones and omits some. This sample has some 110,000 clones, with 75% to 90% found just once. The material sequenced was PBMCs. Receptors were obtained from a woman between 50 and 59 years old with colorectal cancer.

The V gene is TRBV30, the J gene TRBJ1-2; D call uncertain. Germline V gives CDR1 GTSNPN, CDR2 SVGIG (reference sequence). This CDR3 comprises 12 residues. V dropped 2 bases and J dropped 3 bases, with 7 bases sitting between them. CDR3 sequence reads: CAWSPGDYGYTF. The CDR3 nucleotides are TGTGCCTGGAGTCCAGGAGACTATGGCTACACCTTC.

This sequence joins TRBV27 and TRBJ2-1; D uncertain. The length of the CDR3 is 14 residues. Germline-derived CDR1 and CDR2 are MNHEY and SMNVEV (reference sequence). V was shortened by 5 bases and J by 0 bases, with 8 bases between the two germline ends. The CDR3 protein is CASSPLSSYNEQFF. The CDR3 nucleotides are TGTGCCAGCAGTCCCCTGAGCTCCTACAATGAGCAGTTCTTC.

The chain uses TRBV27 and TRBJ1-1, with TRBD1 as a possible D gene (6 bases). V shed 2 bases and J shed 5 bases, with 12 bases lying between them. Germline assignment: CDR1 MNHEY and CDR2 SMNVEV (reference sequence). The CDR3 contains 14 residues. CDR3 nucleotide sequence: TGTGCCAGCAGTTTAACGGGGGCTCTAACTGAAGCTTTCTTT. Translated, it gives CASSLTGALTEAFF.

The rearrangement links TRBV4-2 to TRBJ2-2, with D tentatively TRBD2 (5 bases). Trimming cost V 2 bases and J 0 bases, with 10 bases left between them. Germline assignment: CDR1 LGHNA and CDR2 YNFKEQ. The CDR3 contains 16 residues. The CDR3 here is CASSQRARANTGELFF. CDR3 in DNA: TGTGCCAGCAGCCAAAGGGCGAGGGCGAACACCGGGGAGCTGTTTTTT.

Here the CDR3 DNA reads TGTGCCAGCAGTGTGGAGGGTGGCTCCTACGAGCAGTACTTC. Translated: CASSVEGGSYEQYF. The chain joins TRBV6-4 to TRBJ2-7; D is perhaps TRBD2 (6 bases). The V end lost 4 bases, the J end lost 0 bases, and 10 bases lay between the germline ends. Germline V CDR1 and CDR2: MRHNA, SNTAGT. The CDR3 spans 14 residues.

V gene TRBV11-3 combines with J gene TRBJ2-1; D might be TRBD2 (7 bases). Germline loops: CDR1 SGHNT, CDR2 YENEEA. The CDR3 extends over 18 amino acids. V lost 0 bases and J lost 0, with 15 bases in between. CDR3 region: CASSLDWGGGSSYNEQFF. Here the CDR3 DNA reads TGTGCCAGCAGCTTAGATTGGGGGGGCGGTAGCTCCTACAATGAGCAGTTCTTC.

CDR3 coding DNA: TGTGCCAGCAGTTCAGGGGACGGTGGCTACACCTTC. This translates into CASSSGDGGYTF. J is TRBJ1-2 and V is TRBV27, with a weak D call TRBD1 (6 bases). V lost 4 bases, J lost 7 bases, and 10 bases lay in between. The germline V gene encodes CDR1 MNHEY and CDR2 SMNVEV (reference sequence). This CDR3 has 12 residues.

This chain uses TRBV7-9 with TRBJ2-1, with D perhaps TRBD1 (6 bases). CDR1 is SEHNR and CDR2 is FQNEAQ in the germline V gene (reference sequence). CDR3 size: 15 residues. V shed 3 bases and J shed 4 bases, with 13 bases lying between them. The DNA of the CDR3 is TGTGCCAGCAGCTTTAGGGGGAATCCATACAATGAGCAGTTCTTC. It yields the protein CASSFRGNPYNEQFF.

The rearrangement links TRBV5-1 to TRBJ2-7, with 8 bases matching TRBD2. The V segment lost 8 bases and the J segment 2 bases; nucleotides outside the gene matches: 9. The germline V gene has CDR1 SGHRS and CDR2 YFSETQ. CDR3 length: 14 amino acids. The CDR3 region is CASKLAAQTYEQYF. CDR3 in DNA: TGCGCCAGTAAACTAGCGGCACAGACCTACGAGCAGTACTTC.

This chain links TRBV24-1 with TRBJ2-5; no clear D. Germline assignment: CDR1 KGHDR and CDR2 SFDVKD. V shed 3 bases and J shed 1 base, with 5 bases lying between them. This CDR3 has 13 amino acids. CDR3 in DNA: TGTGCCACCAGTGATCCACTCCAAGAGACCCAGTACTTC. Translation: CATSDPLQETQYF.

This chain uses TRBV5-1 with TRBJ1-6, with a weak D call TRBD1 (6 bases). Germline values: CDR1 SGHRS, CDR2 YFSETQ. V lost 4 bases and J lost 0, with 11 bases in between. The CDR3 spans 16 residues. CDR3 DNA sequence: TGCGCCAGCAGCCTTAACAGGGCCTCCTATAATTCACCCCTCCACTTT. Protein sequence: CASSLNRASYNSPLHF.

The rearrangement links TRBV9 to TRBJ2-2, with 9 bases aligning to TRBD1. The CDR3 totals 16 residues. Trimming removed 4 bases from V and 2 bases from J; junction bases left unmatched: 6. The germline CDR1 and CDR2 sequences are SGDLS and YYNGEE. The CDR3 region is CASSPRTGENTGELFF. CDR3 coding DNA: TGTGCCAGCAGCCCCCGGACAGGGGAAAACACCGGGGAGCTGTTTTTT.

The V gene is TRBV10-3, the J gene TRBJ1-2; no clear D gene. With 0 bases removed from V and 3 bases from J, the gap between germline ends came to 5 bases. The CDR3 spans 13 residues. Germline CDR1 reads ENHRY; CDR2 reads SYGVKD. The CDR3 DNA sequence: TGTGCCATCAGTGAGTCGAGCGACTATGGCTACACCTTC. It specifies CAISESSDYGYTF.

The V and J genes are TRBV2 and TRBJ1-2; 8 nucleotides agree with TRBD1. J gave up 1 base and V 6 bases, and 7 bases lay outside the gene matches. The CDR3 consists of 15 residues. Germline CDR1 and CDR2: SNHLY and FYNNEI. This CDR3 is CASSKTGDSNYGYTF. The CDR3 DNA reads TGTGCCAGCAGCAAGACAGGGGATAGTAACTATGGCTACACCTTC.

The chain is built from TRBV11-2 and TRBJ1-3; D gene unclear. Deletions cut 3 bases from V and 6 bases from J, with 9 bases between. CDR1 is SGHAT, CDR2 FQNNGV, per germline. The CDR3 runs 13 residues. In DNA, the CDR3 is TGTGCCAGCAGCTTGACCTCCGAAAACACCATATATTTT. Translating gives CASSLTSENTIYF.

The rearrangement links TRBV14 to TRBJ2-1; D is unclear. The V gene lost 2 bases and the J gene lost 5 bases, with 10 bases spanning the gap. The length of the CDR3 is 14 residues. The germline gives CDR1 SGHDN, CDR2 FVKESK. CDR3 coding DNA: TGTGCCAGCAGCCAACTTCTAGTCGACAATGAGCAGTTCTTC. This encodes CASSQLLVDNEQFF.

V usage is TRBV10-2 and J usage is TRBJ2-3; no firm D call. Trimming shortened V by 4 bases and J by 2 bases, and 10 bases separated the two germline ends. The CDR3 runs 14 residues. Germline CDR1 and CDR2: WSHSY and SAAADI. CDR3 protein: CASSVSRPTDTQYF. The CDR3 DNA follows: TGCGCCAGCAGTGTTTCTAGGCCCACAGATACGCAGTATTTT.

CDR3 bases: TGTGCCAGCAGCCTACATCTACCGAGCTCCTACAATGAGCAGTTCTTC. It yields the protein CASSLHLPSSYNEQFF. V gene TRBV6-2 or TRBV6-3 combines with J gene TRBJ2-1; no reliable D call. The germline CDR1 and CDR2 sequences are MNHEY and SVGEGT. This CDR3 has 16 amino acids. V lost 6 bases, J lost 0 bases, and 15 bases lay in between.

The chain links TRBV18 to TRBJ1-2, with unresolved D. CDR1 KGHSH and CDR2 LQKENI come from the germline V gene. The V gene lost 0 bases and the J gene lost 4 bases, with 6 bases spanning the gap. The length of the CDR3 is 13 residues. The CDR3 sequence: CASSPPIGYGYTF. CDR3 DNA sequence: TGTGCCAGCTCACCACCGATCGGCTATGGCTACACCTTC.

Details on this clone: The same CDR3 arises from other DNA sequences in this sample as well. The CDR3 nucleotides read TGTGCCAGCAGCTTAGTACTGGCTAGCGGGGGGGCGCGGGATGAGCAGTTCTTC. Translated, it gives CASSLVLASGGARDEQFF. The chain uses TRBV7-4 and TRBJ2-1; 12 bases match TRBD2. V was clipped by 1 base and J by 8 bases; unmatched bases: 12. This CDR3 contains 18 residues. The germline gives CDR1 SGHVT, CDR2 SQSDAQ.

The gene calls are TRBV11-3 and TRBJ2-1; maybe TRBD2 (6 bases). Trimming took off 5 bases at V and 7 bases at J, with 21 bases between the two ends. The CDR3 has 16 amino acids. CDR1 and CDR2 from the germline V gene are SGHNT and YENEEA. The CDR3 DNA is TGTGCCAGCAGCCCCTCGCCGTCCGGGAGTGTGAATGAGCAGTTCTTC. Translation: CASSPSPSGSVNEQFF.

The chain recombines TRBV27 with TRBJ2-7, with D perhaps matching TRBD1 (5 bases). Trimming shortened V by 6 bases and J by 2 bases, and 14 bases separated the two germline ends. Germline values: CDR1 MNHEY, CDR2 SMNVEV (reference sequence). This CDR3 has 14 residues. CDR3 coding DNA: TGTGCCAGCAGAAGCAGGGCTGCACCCTACGAGCAGTACTTC. The encoded protein is CASRSRAAPYEQYF.

V gene TRBV4-2 combines with J gene TRBJ2-5; possible D gene TRBD1, 5 bases. This CDR3 comprises 14 residues. Germline lookup yields CDR1 LGHNA and CDR2 YNFKEQ. Between the trimmed V and J ends, which lost 1 base and 5 bases, there was a span of 11 bases. CDR3: CASSQGLPGETQYF. The CDR3 DNA reads as TGTGCCAGCAGCCAAGGCTTACCAGGGGAGACCCAGTACTTC.

V usage is TRBV10-3 and J usage is TRBJ2-1, with unresolved D. CDR1 and CDR2 (germline): ENHRY, SYGVKD. The CDR3 sequence is 16 residues long. V lost 5 bases and J lost 0, with 14 bases in between. The CDR3: CAISIGVGNSYNEQFF. The CDR3 coding sequence is TGTGCCATCAGTATTGGGGTGGGGAACTCCTACAATGAGCAGTTCTTC.

A single count supports this clone. The J gene is TRBJ2-5, the V gene TRBV19; D possibly uses TRBD1 or TRBD2 (5 bases each). This CDR3 region has 15 residues. The V end lost 3 bases, the J end lost 1 base, and 12 bases lay between the germline ends. In germline, CDR1 is LNHDA, CDR2 SQIVND (reference sequence). The CDR3 region is CASSIAPGTQETQYF. For the CDR3, the DNA is TGTGCCAGTAGTATTGCCCCCGGGACCCAAGAGACCCAGTACTTC.

The table lists this clone with a few counts. This chain connects TRBV27 to TRBJ1-4, with a possible D match to TRBD1 (5 bases). Trimming shortened V by 7 bases and J by 8 bases, and 17 bases separated the two germline ends. The CDR3 runs 14 residues. Germline V CDR1 and CDR2: MNHEY, SMNVEV (reference sequence). CDR3 sequence: CASTSGRRVEKLFF. Written as DNA, the CDR3 is TGTGCCAGCACATCGGGACGGCGGGTCGAAAAACTGTTTTTT. Using reference TRBV27 and TRBJ1-4 for the parts outside the CDR3, the full variable domain is EAQVTQNPRYLITVTGKKLTVTCSQNMNHEYMSWYRQDPGLGLRQIYYSMNVEVTDKGDVPEGYKVSRKEKRNFPLILESPSPNQTSLYFCASTSGRRVEKLFFGSGTQLSVL.

This sequence joins TRBV19 and TRBJ1-4, with D possibly being TRBD1 (5 bases). CDR1 LNHDA and CDR2 SQIVND come from the germline V gene (reference sequence). The CDR3 covers 15 residues. V was shortened by 6 bases and J by 0 bases, with 11 bases between the two germline ends. Written as DNA, the CDR3 is TGTGCCAGTAGGCTGACAGATGCAACTAATGAAAAACTGTTTTTT. Its protein product is CASRLTDATNEKLFF.

The chain is built from TRBV29-1 and TRBJ2-5; D remains ambiguous. The V end was cut by 4 bases, the J end by 6 bases, with 12 bases between. Germline V gene sequence: CDR1 SQVTM, CDR2 ANQGSEA. This CDR3 region has 12 residues. The DNA of the CDR3 is TGCAGCGTTGCGTCCAGATTTCAGACCCAGTACTTC. Residues: CSVASRFQTQYF. Full variable domain (missing parts from reference TRBV29-1 and TRBJ2-5): SAVISQKPSRDICQRGTSLTIQCQVDSQVTMMFWYRQQPGQSLTLIATANQGSEATYESGFVIDKFPISRPNLTFSTLTVSNMSPEDSSIYLCSVASRFQTQYFGPGTRLLVL.

The chain combines TRBV28 with TRBJ2-5; D tentatively fits TRBD1 or TRBD2 (5 bases each). The length of the CDR3 is 12 residues. V was cut by 6 bases and J by 4 bases, with 9 bases left in between. CDR1 and CDR2 from the germline V gene are MDHEN and SYDVKM. The CDR3 bases are TGTGCCAGCAGCTGGGGGACAGAGACCCAGTACTTC. This translates into CASSWGTETQYF.

The chain employs TRBV24-1 and TRBJ2-5; D possibly matches TRBD1 or TRBD2 (7 bases each). The V gene's germline CDR1 is KGHDR and CDR2 SFDVKD. The V end was cut by 0 bases, the J end by 5 bases, with 12 bases between. The CDR3 loop spans 15 amino acids. The chain's CDR3 is CATSDLDREGETQYF. DNA for the CDR3: TGTGCCACCAGTGATTTGGACAGGGAGGGTGAGACCCAGTACTTC.

V and J are TRBV13 and TRBJ1-1; 7 nucleotides match TRBD1. J gave up 2 bases and V 3 bases, and 9 bases lay outside the gene matches. Germline V gene lookup returns CDR1 PRHDT and CDR2 FYEKMQ (reference sequence). The CDR3 is 16 amino acids. CDR3 sequence (DNA): TGTGCCAGCAGCTTCGCAGGGGGTCTAGTTAACACTGAAGCTTTCTTT. Translation gives CASSFAGGLVNTEAFF.

This clone was counted between two and nine times. The rearrangement links TRBV2 to TRBJ2-2; possible D gene TRBD2, 5 bases. The V gene's germline CDR1 is SNHLY and CDR2 FYNNEI. This CDR3 has 14 amino acids. V was clipped by 6 bases and J by 5 bases, with 13 bases between them. In DNA form, the CDR3 reads TGTGCCAGCAGAAGGGCCTCGGGGACCGGGGAGCTGTTTTTT. As protein: CASRRASGTGELFF.